A single sample is the source of the 8 T cell receptor beta chains below, sequenced in a study of blood T cell repertoires in COVID-19 (dated by TCRdb to about 2020). The library was produced with the immunoSEQ multiplex PCR assay. This immuneACCESS table, as held by TCRdb, lists in-frame sequences with V and J called but not all clones. Of the missing ones, under half trace to an unresolved V gene in checked studies; the others have no known cause. The sample data list about 130,000 clones, and roughly four fifths of these were observed just once. The ten largest make up 3.8% of the sample. Sequences were obtained from peripheral blood. All receptors derive from a woman aged 45-59 years with acute or convalescent COVID-19.

This chain uses TRBV19 with TRBJ1-2, with no clear D. The CDR3 covers 14 residues. V was trimmed by 11 bases and J by 8 bases, leaving 24 bases between them. Germline CDR1 and CDR2: LNHDA and SQIVND (reference sequence). CDR3 DNA: TGTGCCGCCGGGAGTCCATCTAACTATCGCGGCTACACCTTC. This codes for CAAGSPSNYRGYTF.

The chain couples TRBV30 to TRBJ2-7; perhaps TRBD2 as D (6 bases). Germline CDR1 reads GTSNPN; CDR2 reads SVGIG (reference sequence). The CDR3 loop spans 14 amino acids. The V gene lost 3 bases and the J gene lost 0 bases, with 12 bases spanning the gap. The CDR3 loop is CAWRHRGSSYEQYF. DNA of the CDR3: TGTGCCTGGAGGCACCGGGGGAGCTCCTACGAGCAGTACTTC.

This clone was seen once. The chain couples TRBV11-3 to TRBJ2-4; possibly TRBD2 for D (5 bases). Germline CDR1 is SGHNT and CDR2 is YENEEA. The CDR3 consists of 17 residues. Trimming removed 0 bases at V and 4 bases at J, with 16 bases between. The CDR3 reads CASSLDPVRDTKNIQYF. The CDR3 DNA follows: TGTGCCAGCAGCTTAGATCCAGTTCGGGATACTAAAAACATTCAGTACTTC.

The J gene is TRBJ1-4, the V gene TRBV29-1; the D gene is possibly TRBD1 (6 bases). V lost 7 bases to trimming and J lost 5 bases, with 11 bases between them. The CDR3 totals 12 residues. The germline CDR1 and CDR2 sequences are SQVTM and ANQGSEA. The DNA of the CDR3 is TGCAGCGCACAGGGAGAGAATGAAAAACTGTTTTTT. The encoded protein is CSAQGENEKLFF.

V usage is TRBV27 and J usage is TRBJ2-2; TRBD2 might be the D (6 bases). Germline V gene lookup returns CDR1 MNHEY and CDR2 SMNVEV (reference sequence). CDR3 length: 12 residues. V gave up 6 bases and J gave up 6 bases, with 8 bases separating them. CDR3 region: CASSRLAGELFF. The CDR3 DNA reads as TGTGCCAGCAGCAGACTAGCCGGGGAGCTGTTTTTT.

This rearrangement joins TRBV6-5 to TRBJ2-3; 7 positions match TRBD1. The CDR3 runs to 16 residues. Looked up from germline, CDR1 is MNHEY and CDR2 is SVGAGI. With V trimmed by 0 bases and J by 5 bases, 8 bases remained unmatched. The CDR3 loop reads CASSYSIIQGVDTQYF. The CDR3 coding sequence is TGTGCCAGCAGTTACTCGATCATCCAGGGGGTAGATACGCAGTATTTT.

This clone was picked up a small number of times. This chain joins TRBV19 and TRBJ2-1; 13 positions agree with TRBD2. CDR1 is LNHDA and CDR2 is SQIVND in the germline V gene (reference sequence). The CDR3 has 15 residues. V shed 4 bases and J 9 bases; nucleotides not matched to a gene: 6. DNA of the CDR3: TGTGCCAGTAGTACCCAGGGACTAGCGGGAATTGAGCAGTTCTTC. Translation: CASSTQGLAGIEQFF.

This clone was seen a handful of times. The rearrangement uses TRBV7-2 and TRBJ2-1; perhaps TRBD1 as D (6 bases). The germline gives CDR1 SGHTA, CDR2 FQGNSA. V lost 1 base, J lost 7 bases, and 11 bases lay in between. The CDR3 has 14 residues. The CDR3 nucleotides read TGTGCCAGCAGCTTAGACAGGGTGGTGAATGAGCAGTTCTTC. Encoded protein: CASSLDRVVNEQFF.